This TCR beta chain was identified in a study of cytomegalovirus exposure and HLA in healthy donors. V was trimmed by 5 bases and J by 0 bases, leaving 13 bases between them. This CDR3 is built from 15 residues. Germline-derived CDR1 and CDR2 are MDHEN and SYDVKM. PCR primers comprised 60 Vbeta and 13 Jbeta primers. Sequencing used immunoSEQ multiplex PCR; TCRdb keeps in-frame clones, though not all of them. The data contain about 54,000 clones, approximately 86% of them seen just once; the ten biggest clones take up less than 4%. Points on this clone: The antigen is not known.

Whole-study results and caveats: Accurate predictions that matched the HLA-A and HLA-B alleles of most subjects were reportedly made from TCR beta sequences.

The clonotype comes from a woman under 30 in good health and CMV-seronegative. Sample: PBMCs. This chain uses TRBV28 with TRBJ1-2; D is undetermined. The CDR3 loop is CASSRTRLANYGYTF. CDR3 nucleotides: TGTGCCAGCAGTAGAACCCGATTAGCTAACTATGGCTACACCTTC.